The present T cell receptor (beta chain) was sequenced within a study of blood T cells in healthy people across ages. Study findings and constraints: Changes seen in expanded clonotypes were possibly confounded by donor CMV status left unknown. Roughly linear declines in TCR beta diversity per million T cells occurred with age.

The donors, all healthy, were Caucasians living in Russia, aged about 6 to 90. A J-beta primer mix and a sample-barcoded 5' primer were used in a second PCR of about 7 to 12 cycles. Every cDNA molecule carried a tag from a template-switch adaptor bearing 12 random nucleotides. TCRdb re-called the 5' RACE reads with MiXCR, one entry per CDR3 protein. The sample contains around 900,000 distinct CDR3 sequences, about 30% of which appear only once. This clonotype came up a few times. Its specificity is unknown. The CDR3 is 15 residues long. Germline assignment: CDR1 DFQATT and CDR2 SNEGSKA (reference sequence). Trimming shortened V by 5 bases and J by 0 bases, and 14 bases separated the two germline ends.

Sequencing was carried out using blood. The receptor was isolated from a woman older than 75 in good health. V usage is TRBV20-1 and J usage is TRBJ1-5, with a weak D call TRBD1 (5 bases). This CDR3 reads CSASWGVYSNQPQHF. The CDR3 DNA sequence: TGCAGTGCTTCATGGGGGGTGTATAGCAATCAGCCCCAGCATTTT.